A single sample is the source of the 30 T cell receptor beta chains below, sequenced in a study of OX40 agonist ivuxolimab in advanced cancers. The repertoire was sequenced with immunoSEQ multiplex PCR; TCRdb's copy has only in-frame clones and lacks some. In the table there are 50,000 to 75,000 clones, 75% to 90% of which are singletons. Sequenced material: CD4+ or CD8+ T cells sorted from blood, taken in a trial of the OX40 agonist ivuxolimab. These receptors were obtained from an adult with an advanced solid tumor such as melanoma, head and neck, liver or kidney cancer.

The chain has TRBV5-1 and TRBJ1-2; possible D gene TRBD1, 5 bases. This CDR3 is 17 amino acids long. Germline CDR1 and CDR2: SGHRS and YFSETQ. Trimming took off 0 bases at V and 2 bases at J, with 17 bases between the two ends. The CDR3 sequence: CASSLAGIGTENYGYTF. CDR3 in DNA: TGCGCCAGCAGCTTGGCCGGAATCGGGACTGAAAACTATGGCTACACCTTC.

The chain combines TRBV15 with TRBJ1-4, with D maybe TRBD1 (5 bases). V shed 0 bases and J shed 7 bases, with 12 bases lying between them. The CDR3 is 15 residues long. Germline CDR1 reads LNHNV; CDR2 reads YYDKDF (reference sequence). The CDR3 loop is CATSREGKRGEKLFF. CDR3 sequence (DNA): TGTGCCACCAGCAGAGAGGGGAAGAGGGGTGAAAAACTGTTTTTT. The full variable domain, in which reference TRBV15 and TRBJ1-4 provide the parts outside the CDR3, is DAMVIQNPRYQVTQFGKPVTLSCSQTLNHNVMYWYQQKSSQAPKLLFHYYDKDFNNEADTPDNFQSRRPNTSFCFLDIRSPGLGDTAMYLCATSREGKRGEKLFFGSGTQLSVL.

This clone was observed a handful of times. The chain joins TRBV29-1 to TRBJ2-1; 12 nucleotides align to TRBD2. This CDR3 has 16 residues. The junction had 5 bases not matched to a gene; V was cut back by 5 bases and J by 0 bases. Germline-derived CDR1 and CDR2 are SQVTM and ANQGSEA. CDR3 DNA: TGCAGCGTTTCTAGCGGGAGGGCCAGCTCCTACAATGAGCAGTTCTTC. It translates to CSVSSGRASSYNEQFF.

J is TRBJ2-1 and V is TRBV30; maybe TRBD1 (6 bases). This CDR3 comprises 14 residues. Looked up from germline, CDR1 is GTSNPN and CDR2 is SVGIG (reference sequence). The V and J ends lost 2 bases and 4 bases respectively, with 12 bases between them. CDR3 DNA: TGTGCCTGGAGTCAAAGGGGGATTTACAATGAGCAGTTCTTC. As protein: CAWSQRGIYNEQFF. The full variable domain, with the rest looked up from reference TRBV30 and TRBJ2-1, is SQTIHQWPATLVQPVGSPLSLECTVEGTSNPNLYWYRQAAGRGLQLLFYSVGIGQISSEVPQNLSASRPQDRQFILSSKKLLLSDSGFYLCAWSQRGIYNEQFFGPGTRLTVL.

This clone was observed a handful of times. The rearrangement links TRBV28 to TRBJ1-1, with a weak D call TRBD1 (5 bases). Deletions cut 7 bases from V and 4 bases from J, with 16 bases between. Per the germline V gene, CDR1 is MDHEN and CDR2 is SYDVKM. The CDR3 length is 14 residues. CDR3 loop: CASIEGARGTEAFF. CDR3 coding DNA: TGTGCCAGCATCGAAGGGGCGCGAGGCACTGAAGCTTTCTTT.

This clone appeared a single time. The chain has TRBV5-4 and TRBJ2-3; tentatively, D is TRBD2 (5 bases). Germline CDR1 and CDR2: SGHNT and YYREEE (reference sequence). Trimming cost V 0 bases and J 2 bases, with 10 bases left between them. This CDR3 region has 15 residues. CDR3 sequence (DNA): TGTGCCAGCAGCTTGGAGTTAGCGCTCACAGATACGCAGTATTTT. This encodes CASSLELALTDTQYF.

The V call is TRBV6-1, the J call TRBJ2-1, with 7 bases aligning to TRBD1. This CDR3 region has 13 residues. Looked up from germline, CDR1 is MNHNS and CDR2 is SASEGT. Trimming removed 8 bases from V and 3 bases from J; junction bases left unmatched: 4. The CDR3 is CASPRDSYNEQFF. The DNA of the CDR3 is TGTGCCAGCCCCCGGGACAGCTACAATGAGCAGTTCTTC.

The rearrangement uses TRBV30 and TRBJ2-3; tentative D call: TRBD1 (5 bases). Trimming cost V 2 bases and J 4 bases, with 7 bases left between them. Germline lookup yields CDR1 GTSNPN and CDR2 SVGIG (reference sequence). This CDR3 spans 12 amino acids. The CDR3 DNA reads TGTGCCTGGAGTAGGGGTTCAGATACGCAGTATTTT. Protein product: CAWSRGSDTQYF.

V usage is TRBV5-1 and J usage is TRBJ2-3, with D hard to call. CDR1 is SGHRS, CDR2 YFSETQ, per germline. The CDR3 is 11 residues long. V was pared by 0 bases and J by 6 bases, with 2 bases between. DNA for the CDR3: TGCGCCAGCAGCTTGGTGGATACGCAGTATTTT. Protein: CASSLVDTQYF.

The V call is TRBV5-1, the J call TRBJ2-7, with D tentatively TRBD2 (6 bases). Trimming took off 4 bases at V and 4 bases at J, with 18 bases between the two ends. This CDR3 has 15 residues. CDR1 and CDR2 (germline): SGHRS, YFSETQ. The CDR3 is CASSQLSGARYEQYF. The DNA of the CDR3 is TGCGCCAGCAGCCAGCTTAGCGGAGCTAGGTACGAGCAGTACTTC.

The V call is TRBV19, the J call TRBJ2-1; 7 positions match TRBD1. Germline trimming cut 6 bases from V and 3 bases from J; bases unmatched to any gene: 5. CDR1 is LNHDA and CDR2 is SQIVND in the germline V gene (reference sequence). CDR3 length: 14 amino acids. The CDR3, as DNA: TGTGCCAGTAGCCTGACAGGGCGCTACAATGAGCAGTTCTTC. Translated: CASSLTGRYNEQFF.

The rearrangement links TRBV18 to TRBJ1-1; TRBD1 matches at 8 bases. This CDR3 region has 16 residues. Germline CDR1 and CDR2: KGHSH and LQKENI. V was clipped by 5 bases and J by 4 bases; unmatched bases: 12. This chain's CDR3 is CASSADRGVWSTEAFF. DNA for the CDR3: TGTGCCAGCTCAGCCGACAGGGGAGTGTGGAGCACTGAAGCTTTCTTT. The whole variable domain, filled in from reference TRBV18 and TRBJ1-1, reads NAGVMQNPRHLVRRRGQEARLRCSPMKGHSHVYWYRQLPEEGLKFMVYLQKENIIDESGMPKERFSAEFPKEGPSILRIQQVVRGDSAAYFCASSADRGVWSTEAFFGQGTRLTVV.

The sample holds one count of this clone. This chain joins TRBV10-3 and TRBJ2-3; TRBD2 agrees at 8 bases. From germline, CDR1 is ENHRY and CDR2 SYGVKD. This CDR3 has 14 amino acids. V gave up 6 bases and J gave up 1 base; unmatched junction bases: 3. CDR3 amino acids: CAIRPLAGTDTQYF. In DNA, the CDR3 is TGTGCCATCAGACCACTAGCGGGCACAGATACGCAGTATTTT.

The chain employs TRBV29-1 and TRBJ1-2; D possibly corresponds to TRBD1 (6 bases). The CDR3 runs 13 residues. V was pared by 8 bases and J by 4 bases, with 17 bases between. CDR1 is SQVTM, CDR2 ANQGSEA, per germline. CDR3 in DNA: TGCAGCTCTACAGAACAGGGTGGCTATGGCTACACCTTC. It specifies CSSTEQGGYGYTF.

The CDR3 nucleotides are TGCGCCAGCCGGGCCGACAAAAATTCACCCCTCCACTTT. Its translation is CASRADKNSPLHF. The chain carries TRBV10-2 and TRBJ1-6; D remains unclear. The germline CDR1 and CDR2 sequences are WSHSY and SAAADI. Trimming shortened V by 8 bases and J by 7 bases, and 12 bases separated the two germline ends. The CDR3 has 13 amino acids.

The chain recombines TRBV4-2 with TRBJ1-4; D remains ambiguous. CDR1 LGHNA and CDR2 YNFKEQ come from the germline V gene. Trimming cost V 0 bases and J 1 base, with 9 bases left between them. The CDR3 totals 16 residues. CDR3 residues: CASSQDRAGTNEKLFF. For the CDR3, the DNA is TGTGCCAGCAGCCAAGATCGGGCGGGAACTAATGAAAAACTGTTTTTT.

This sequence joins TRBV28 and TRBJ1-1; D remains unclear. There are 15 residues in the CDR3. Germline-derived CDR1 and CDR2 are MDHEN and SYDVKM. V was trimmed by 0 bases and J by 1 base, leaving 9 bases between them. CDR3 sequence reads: CASSLWGNSNTEAFF. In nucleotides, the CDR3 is TGTGCCAGCAGTTTATGGGGGAATTCGAACACTGAAGCTTTCTTT.

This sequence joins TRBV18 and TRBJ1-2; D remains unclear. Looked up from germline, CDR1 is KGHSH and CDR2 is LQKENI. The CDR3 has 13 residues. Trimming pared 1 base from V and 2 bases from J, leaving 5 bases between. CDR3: CASSPQGNYGYTF. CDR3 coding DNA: TGTGCCAGCTCACCACAGGGCAACTATGGCTACACCTTC.

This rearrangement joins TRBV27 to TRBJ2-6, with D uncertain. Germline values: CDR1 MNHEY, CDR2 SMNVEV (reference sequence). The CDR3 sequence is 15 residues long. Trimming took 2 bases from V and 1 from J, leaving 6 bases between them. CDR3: CASSLVGSGANVLTF. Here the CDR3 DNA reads TGTGCCAGCAGTTTAGTCGGGTCTGGGGCCAACGTCCTGACTTTC. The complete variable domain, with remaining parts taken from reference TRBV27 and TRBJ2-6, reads EAQVTQNPRYLITVTGKKLTVTCSQNMNHEYMSWYRQDPGLGLRQIYYSMNVEVTDKGDVPEGYKVSRKEKRNFPLILESPSPNQTSLYFCASSLVGSGANVLTFGAGSRLTVL.

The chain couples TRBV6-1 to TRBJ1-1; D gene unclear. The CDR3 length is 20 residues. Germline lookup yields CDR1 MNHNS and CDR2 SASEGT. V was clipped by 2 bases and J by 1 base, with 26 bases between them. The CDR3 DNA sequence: TGTGCCAGCAGTGAAAGATTAGTGGCAGGCTTAATTCAAGGGAACACTGAAGCTTTCTTT. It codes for CASSERLVAGLIQGNTEAFF.

CDR3 nucleotide sequence: TGCGCCAGCAGCAGAATAGCGGACCGACAGGAGACCCAGTACTTC. Translated: CASSRIADRQETQYF. The chain recombines TRBV5-1 with TRBJ2-5; tentative D call: TRBD2 (6 bases). Germline V CDR1 and CDR2: SGHRS, YFSETQ. The V end lost 4 bases, the J end lost 5 bases, and 18 bases lay between the germline ends. The CDR3 is 15 amino acids.

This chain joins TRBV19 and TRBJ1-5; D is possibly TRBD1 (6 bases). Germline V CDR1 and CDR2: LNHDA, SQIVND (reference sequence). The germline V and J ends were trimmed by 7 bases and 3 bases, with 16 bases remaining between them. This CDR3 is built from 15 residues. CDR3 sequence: CASTPIRTANQPQHF. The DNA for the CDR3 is TGTGCCAGTACCCCCATCAGGACAGCCAATCAGCCCCAGCATTTT.

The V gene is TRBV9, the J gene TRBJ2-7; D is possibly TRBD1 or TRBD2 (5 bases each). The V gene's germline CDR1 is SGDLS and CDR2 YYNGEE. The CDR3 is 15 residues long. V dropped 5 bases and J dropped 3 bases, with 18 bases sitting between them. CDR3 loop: CASSHGTAFNYEQYF. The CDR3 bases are TGTGCCAGCAGTCACGGGACCGCTTTTAACTACGAGCAGTACTTC.

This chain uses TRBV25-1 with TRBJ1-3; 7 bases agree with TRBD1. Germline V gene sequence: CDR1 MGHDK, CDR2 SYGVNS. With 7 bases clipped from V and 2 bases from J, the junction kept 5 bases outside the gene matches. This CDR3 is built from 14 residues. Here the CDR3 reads CASTGGSPGNTIYF. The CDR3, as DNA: TGTGCCAGCACAGGGGGAAGCCCTGGAAACACCATATATTTT.

The CDR3 coding sequence is TGTGCCAGCAGCGATACAACCGGGAACACTGAAGCTTTCTTT. Translation: CASSDTTGNTEAFF. V is TRBV7-8 and J is TRBJ1-1; D gene unclear. The germline V gene has CDR1 SGHVS and CDR2 FQNEAQ. Trimming took off 5 bases at V and 1 base at J, with 11 bases between the two ends. The CDR3 runs to 14 residues.

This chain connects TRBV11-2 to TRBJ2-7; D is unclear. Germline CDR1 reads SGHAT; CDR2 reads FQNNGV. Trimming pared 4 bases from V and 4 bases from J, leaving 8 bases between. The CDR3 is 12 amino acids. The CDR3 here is CASSSTRYEQYF. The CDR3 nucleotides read TGTGCCAGCAGCTCGACTCGGTACGAGCAGTACTTC. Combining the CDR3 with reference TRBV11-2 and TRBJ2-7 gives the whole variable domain EAGVAQSPRYKIIEKRQSVAFWCNPISGHATLYWYQQILGQGPKLLIQFQNNGVVDDSQLPKDRFSAERLKGVDSTLKIQPAKLEDSAVYLCASSSTRYEQYFGPGTRLTVT.

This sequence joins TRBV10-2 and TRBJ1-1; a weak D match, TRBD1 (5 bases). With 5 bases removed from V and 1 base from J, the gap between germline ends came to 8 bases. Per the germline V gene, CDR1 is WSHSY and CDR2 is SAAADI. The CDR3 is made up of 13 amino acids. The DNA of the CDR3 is TGCGCCAGCAGTACTCAGGGGAACACTGAAGCTTTCTTT. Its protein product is CASSTQGNTEAFF.

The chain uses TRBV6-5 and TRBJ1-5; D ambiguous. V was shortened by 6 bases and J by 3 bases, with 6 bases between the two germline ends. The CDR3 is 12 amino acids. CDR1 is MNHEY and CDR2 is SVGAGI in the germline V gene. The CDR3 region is CASRANNQPQHF. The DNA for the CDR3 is TGTGCCAGCAGAGCCAACAATCAGCCCCAGCATTTT.

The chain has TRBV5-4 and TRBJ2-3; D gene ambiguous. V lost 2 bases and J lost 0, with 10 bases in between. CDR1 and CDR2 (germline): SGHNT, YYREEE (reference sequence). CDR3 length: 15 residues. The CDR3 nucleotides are TGTGCCAGCAGCTTCTACTCCGCTAGCACAGATACGCAGTATTTT. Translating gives CASSFYSASTDTQYF.

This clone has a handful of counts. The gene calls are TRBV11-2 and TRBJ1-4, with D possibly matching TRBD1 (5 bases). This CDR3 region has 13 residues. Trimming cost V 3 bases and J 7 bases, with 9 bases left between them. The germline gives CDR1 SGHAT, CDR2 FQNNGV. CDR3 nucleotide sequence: TGTGCCAGCAGCTTTATTGGGGGTGAAAAACTGTTTTTT. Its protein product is CASSFIGGEKLFF.